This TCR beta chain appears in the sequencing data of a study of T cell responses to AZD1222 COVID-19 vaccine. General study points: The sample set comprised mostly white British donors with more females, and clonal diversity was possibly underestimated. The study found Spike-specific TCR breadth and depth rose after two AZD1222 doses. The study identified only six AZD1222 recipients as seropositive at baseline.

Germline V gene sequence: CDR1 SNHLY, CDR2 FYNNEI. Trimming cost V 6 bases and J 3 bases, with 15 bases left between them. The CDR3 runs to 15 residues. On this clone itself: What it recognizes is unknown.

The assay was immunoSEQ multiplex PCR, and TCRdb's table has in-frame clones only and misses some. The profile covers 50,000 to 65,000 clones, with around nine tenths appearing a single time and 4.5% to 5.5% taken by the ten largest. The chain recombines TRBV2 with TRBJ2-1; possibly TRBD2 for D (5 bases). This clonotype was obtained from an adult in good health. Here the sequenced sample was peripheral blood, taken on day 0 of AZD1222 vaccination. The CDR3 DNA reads TGTGCCAGCAGCTCCAACTATCGGGGCTACAATGAGCAGTTCTTC. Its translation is CASSSNYRGYNEQFF.